This T cell receptor (beta chain) derives from a study of OX40 agonist ivuxolimab in advanced cancers. The V gene end was trimmed by 4 bases and the J gene end by 6 bases; junction bases not matched to a gene: 5. Per the germline V gene, CDR1 is GTSNPN and CDR2 is SVGIG (reference sequence). This CDR3 region has 12 residues. Sequencing used immunoSEQ multiplex PCR; TCRdb keeps in-frame clones, though not all of them. The sample has more than 80,000 clones, 70% to 90% seen once. Sequenced material: CD4+ or CD8+ T cells sorted from blood, taken in a trial of the OX40 agonist ivuxolimab. The receptor was isolated from an adult with an advanced solid tumor such as melanoma, head and neck, liver or kidney cancer. V is TRBV30 and J is TRBJ1-1; 7 bases are a match to TRBD1. CDR3 nucleotides: TGTGCCTGGAAGGGTAGGGGGCCTGAAGCTTTCTTT. As protein: CAWKGRGPEAFF. Complete variable domain (other parts from reference TRBV30 and TRBJ1-1): SQTIHQWPATLVQPVGSPLSLECTVEGTSNPNLYWYRQAAGRGLQLLFYSVGIGQISSEVPQNLSASRPQDRQFILSSKKLLLSDSGFYLCAWKGRGPEAFFGQGTRLTVV.